The clone carrying this TCR beta chain was observed a single time. Deletions cut 5 bases from V and 5 bases from J, with 14 bases between. Germline loops: CDR1 SGHTA, CDR2 FQGNSA. The CDR3 has 14 amino acids. Assay: immunoSEQ multiplex PCR; the TCRdb copy retains only in-frame clones and omits some. The sample has 2 million to 2.5 million clones, about 93% seen once. These data come from a study of shared clonotypes between healthy human individuals. In the study overall: CD8 memory received one plate per donor, CD8 naive two, CD4 memory three and CD4 naive three.

Naive CD8 cells lacked CD45RO, underwent positive selection for CCR7 and left out terminally differentiated effector memory CD45RA+ cells. The clonotype was recovered from a man younger than 35 in good health. Some clones in this sample may be carry-over from other donors' samples. Material for sequencing was naive CD8+ T cells from PBMCs. The chain combines TRBV7-2 with TRBJ2-3, with D unresolved. Written as DNA, the CDR3 is TGTGCCAGCAGCGACACGGTGGCAGGAGATACGCAGTATTTT. It codes for CASSDTVAGDTQYF.